Below, 11 T cell receptor beta chains from the same sample are listed, as sequenced in a study of early T cells in non-severe SARS-CoV-2 infection. One entry per CDR3 protein, called by TCRdb with MiXCR from the 5' RACE reads. The sample lists some 36,000 distinct CDR3 sequences; 5.9% were seen once. What was sequenced was whole blood. The source is an adult who was a healthcare worker with PCR-confirmed SARS-CoV-2 infection or an uninfected control (not recorded which).

This clonotype was seen more than once but under ten times. This rearrangement joins TRBV28 to TRBJ2-6, with D hard to call. The CDR3 sequence is 13 residues long. V lost 8 bases to trimming and J lost 0 bases, with 5 bases between them. Germline loops: CDR1 MDHEN, CDR2 SYDVKM. CDR3 sequence reads: CASYHSGANVLTF. The CDR3 DNA follows: TGTGCCAGCTACCACTCTGGGGCCAACGTCCTGACTTTC.

The sample holds many counts of this clonotype. V is TRBV3-1 and J is TRBJ1-1, with D perhaps matching TRBD1 (6 bases). CDR3 length: 16 residues. The germline gives CDR1 LGHDT, CDR2 YNNKEL (reference sequence). Trimming took off 1 base at V and 1 base at J, with 13 bases between the two ends. CDR3 residues: CASSQAAGTPNTEAFF. The CDR3 DNA is TGTGCCAGCAGCCAAGCAGCTGGGACACCGAACACTGAAGCTTTCTTT. The full variable domain, in which reference TRBV3-1 and TRBJ1-1 provide the parts outside the CDR3, is DTAVSQTPKYLVTQMGNDKSIKCEQNLGHDTMYWYKQDSKKFLKIMFSYNNKELIINETVPNRFSPKSPDKAHLNLHINSLELGDSAVYFCASSQAAGTPNTEAFFGQGTRLTVV.

This clonotype has at least ten counts. V usage is TRBV6-6 and J usage is TRBJ1-1; 12 nucleotides match TRBD1. This CDR3 is 16 amino acids long. CDR1 is MNHNY and CDR2 is SVGAGI in the germline V gene (reference sequence). V was clipped by 8 bases and J by 1 base; unmatched bases: 8. The CDR3 region has the DNA TGTGCCAGCCCTAAAGGGGACAGGGGGCAGAACACTGAAGCTTTCTTT. It yields the protein CASPKGDRGQNTEAFF.

Many counts were recorded for this clonotype. V usage is TRBV20-1 and J usage is TRBJ2-2; the D is unclear. Germline CDR1 is DFQATT and CDR2 is SNEGSKA (reference sequence). V was cut by 0 bases and J by 7 bases, with 9 bases left in between. This CDR3 has 13 amino acids. The CDR3 DNA reads as TGCAGTGCTAGAGATGGACGGAACGGGGAGCTGTTTTTT. Its translation is CSARDGRNGELFF.

This clonotype was counted between two and nine times. J is TRBJ1-6 and V is TRBV6-5, with D unresolved. Germline loops: CDR1 MNHEY, CDR2 SVGAGI. V was clipped by 0 bases and J by 6 bases, with 24 bases between them. The CDR3 has 20 amino acids. CDR3 residues: CASSYSTVGSLLGPNSPLHF. As DNA, the CDR3 is TGTGCCAGCAGTTACTCGACGGTGGGCTCGCTGCTGGGCCCTAATTCACCCCTCCACTTT.

The chain has TRBV7-9 and TRBJ1-1; D is undetermined. V shed 7 bases and J shed 0 bases, with 6 bases lying between them. The CDR3 spans 12 residues. Germline V CDR1 and CDR2: SEHNR, FQNEAQ (reference sequence). The CDR3 DNA is TGTGCCAGCACTTGGGTGAACACTGAAGCTTTCTTT. Encoded protein: CASTWVNTEAFF.

The rearrangement links TRBV20-1 to TRBJ2-3, with TRBD2 identical over 10 bases. Trimming cost V 8 bases and J 2 bases; bases outside gene matches: 10. This CDR3 region has 15 residues. Looked up from germline, CDR1 is DFQATT and CDR2 is SNEGSKA (reference sequence). CDR3 sequence reads: CSTPDLAGDTDTQYF. The CDR3 DNA is TGCAGTACCCCGGACCTAGCGGGAGACACAGATACGCAGTATTTT.

This clonotype has a count of ten or more. The rearrangement links TRBV10-3 to TRBJ2-5; 8 bases align to TRBD2. V was pared by 5 bases and J by 4 bases, with 6 bases of the junction left unmatched. Germline CDR1 and CDR2: ENHRY and SYGVKD. There are 14 residues in the CDR3. Here the CDR3 DNA reads TGTGCCATCAGTCCAGCGGGGGAGGGAGAGACCCAGTACTTC. As protein: CAISPAGEGETQYF.

This clonotype has at least ten counts. The chain's CDR3 is CASSEGSGSQETQYF. The CDR3 bases are TGTGCCAGCAGTGAAGGTAGCGGGAGCCAAGAGACCCAGTACTTC. The chain couples TRBV6-1 to TRBJ2-5, with 9 positions matching TRBD2. V was pared by 1 base and J by 1 base, with 1 base of the junction left unmatched. This CDR3 is built from 15 residues. Germline V lookup: CDR1 MNHNS, CDR2 SASEGT.

The J gene is TRBJ2-3, the V gene TRBV20-1; no definite D call. This CDR3 has 11 amino acids. The germline CDR1 and CDR2 sequences are DFQATT and SNEGSKA (reference sequence). Trimming took 6 bases from V and 9 from J, leaving 13 bases between them. CDR3 bases: TGCAGTGCCCAAACGGAATGGACGCAGTATTTT. Amino acid sequence: CSAQTEWTQYF.

This clonotype was recorded at least ten times. The chain has TRBV18 and TRBJ2-7, with 8 bases aligning to TRBD1. Germline CDR1 is KGHSH and CDR2 is LQKENI. The CDR3 has 19 amino acids. V lost 6 bases, J lost 0 bases, and 19 bases stayed unmatched. The CDR3 spells CASSPNPPLMGQDSYEQYF. In DNA form, the CDR3 reads TGTGCCAGCTCCCCGAACCCCCCGCTAATGGGACAGGACTCCTACGAGCAGTACTTC.